The rows below give T cell receptor beta chains drawn from one sample of a study of blood T cell repertoires in COVID-19. TCRdb's table, derived via immunoSEQ multiplex PCR, lists solely in-frame clones and lacks some. The data contain over 150,000 clones, roughly four fifths of them singletons. Input material: peripheral blood. These receptors were taken from a woman in her 70s with COVID-19, enrolled during active disease. CDR3s include the opening cysteine and the closing phenylalanine or tryptophan. A D gene is named only where the DNA matches it firmly. Where a row states a size, it is once, few, many or the class of an expanded clone; other rows omit it.

V	length	J	D	size	CDR3	DNA
TRBV5-1	15	TRBJ2-1	.	few	CASSLGGSTYNEQFF	TGCGCCAGCAGCTTGGGTGGGAGTACCTACAATGAGCAGTTCTTC
TRBV6-2/TRBV6-3	13	TRBJ2-5	.	once	CASSRLRGETQYF	TGTGCCAGCAGCCGCCTTAGGGGGGAGACCCAGTACTTC
TRBV18	14	TRBJ1-1	.	.	CASSQSRGNTEAFF	TGTGCCAGCTCACAATCCAGGGGGAACACTGAAGCTTTCTTT
TRBV7-2	16	TRBJ2-1	.	.	CASSYITGLRKNEQFF	TGTGCCAGCAGCTATATAACAGGGTTAAGAAAGAATGAGCAGTTCTTC
TRBV12-3/TRBV12-4	12	TRBJ2-1	.	.	CASTSVYNEQFF	TGTGCCAGCACTAGCGTATACAATGAGCAGTTCTTC
TRBV28	14	TRBJ1-6	.	.	CASTPNEESGTLHF	TGTGCCAGCACTCCCAACGAGGAAAGCGGGACCCTCCACTTT
TRBV7-2	14	TRBJ1-1	TRBD1	.	CASTREGTGPEAFF	TGTGCCAGCACCCGGGAAGGGACAGGGCCAGAAGCTTTCTTT
TRBV19	17	TRBJ2-5	TRBD2	.	CASSIDHAGGVQETQYF	TGTGCCAGTAGTATAGATCATGCGGGAGGGGTACAAGAGACCCAGTACTTC
TRBV25-1	15	TRBJ2-2	TRBD1	.	CASSTDRGSAGELFF	TGTGCCAGCAGTACGGACAGGGGTTCTGCCGGGGAGCTGTTTTTT
TRBV11-3	17	TRBJ2-1	.	.	CASSLDPSSAPFNEQFF	TGTGCCAGCAGCTTAGATCCTAGCTCCGCACCTTTCAATGAGCAGTTCTTC
TRBV7-8	14	TRBJ1-1	.	.	CASSLRAGYTEAFF	TGTGCCAGCAGCTTAAGGGCGGGATACACTGAAGCTTTCTTT
TRBV5-4	16	TRBJ1-5	.	.	CASSLGGEGRNQPQHF	TGTGCCAGCAGCTTGGGGGGGGAGGGGCGCAATCAGCCCCAGCATTTT
TRBV5-1	18	TRBJ2-1	TRBD1	.	CASSLGPSGTGQINEQFF	TGCGCCAGCAGCTTGGGTCCATCCGGGACAGGGCAAATTAATGAGCAGTTCTTC
TRBV29-1	13	TRBJ2-1	TRBD1	.	CSVEKDRDNEQFF	TGCAGCGTTGAAAAGGACAGGGATAATGAGCAGTTCTTC
TRBV13	17	TRBJ2-6	TRBD1	.	CASTDRGPRAGANVLTF	TGTGCCAGCACAGACAGGGGCCCACGAGCTGGGGCCAACGTCCTGACTTTC
TRBV7-9	13	TRBJ1-2	.	.	CASSQQGDGGYTF	TGTGCCAGCAGCCAACAGGGAGATGGTGGCTACACCTTC
TRBV9	15	TRBJ2-7	.	.	CASSVEGASSYEQYF	TGTGCCAGCAGCGTAGAAGGGGCTAGCTCCTACGAGCAGTACTTC
TRBV9	14	TRBJ2-3	.	.	CASSATGLVDTQYF	TGTGCCAGCAGCGCTACAGGGTTAGTGGATACGCAGTATTTT
TRBV10-3	14	TRBJ1-1	.	few	CAISERQSNTEAFF	TGTGCCATCAGTGAAAGACAGTCGAACACTGAAGCTTTCTTT
TRBV5-1	16	TRBJ1-1	TRBD1	.	CASSLAEGQSNTEAFF	TGCGCCAGCAGCTTGGCCGAGGGACAGTCGAACACTGAAGCTTTCTTT
TRBV7-9	14	TRBJ2-1	.	.	CASSFGTSYNEQFF	TGTGCCAGCAGCTTCGGAACTAGTTACAATGAGCAGTTCTTC
TRBV19	14	TRBJ2-3	.	.	CASSIGRITDTQYF	TGTGCCAGTAGTATAGGGAGAATCACAGATACGCAGTATTTT
TRBV30	13	TRBJ1-4	.	.	CAWTLGRGEKLFF	TGTGCCTGGACCTTAGGAAGAGGGGAAAAACTGTTTTTT
TRBV3-1/TRBV3-2	18	TRBJ2-2	TRBD2	.	CASSQTEGAGGETGELFF	TGTGCCAGCAGCCAAACGGAGGGAGCGGGAGGGGAGACCGGGGAGCTGTTTTTT
TRBV18	13	TRBJ1-2	.	.	CASSPRSLEGYTF	TGTGCCAGCTCACCACGGAGCCTGGAGGGCTACACCTTC
TRBV28	10	TRBJ1-2	.	.	CASSSTGYTF	TGTGCCAGCAGTTCCACAGGGTACACCTTC
TRBV5-1	16	TRBJ2-1	TRBD2	.	CASSFSSGSSYNEQFF	TGCGCCAGCAGCTTCTCTAGCGGGAGTTCCTACAATGAGCAGTTCTTC
TRBV29-1	14	TRBJ2-3	.	.	CSVGQGSSTDTQYF	TGCAGCGTGGGCCAGGGTTCTAGCACAGATACGCAGTATTTT
TRBV27	18	TRBJ1-6	.	.	CASSSTYRASSYNSPLHF	TGTGCCAGCAGTTCGACCTACAGGGCTAGCTCCTATAATTCACCCCTCCACTTT
TRBV27	12	TRBJ2-5	.	.	CASRVAEETQYF	TGTGCCAGCAGGGTCGCGGAGGAGACCCAGTACTTC
TRBV4-2	16	TRBJ2-4	TRBD2	.	CASSQDPSGDKNIQYF	TGTGCCAGCAGCCAAGACCCTAGCGGGGACAAAAACATTCAGTACTTC
TRBV19	16	TRBJ1-5	TRBD1	.	CASRIGGQASNQPQHF	TGTGCCAGTAGGATAGGGGGACAGGCTAGCAATCAGCCCCAGCATTTT
TRBV9	14	TRBJ1-2	.	.	CASSVGREWEGYTF	TGTGCCAGCAGCGTAGGGAGGGAGTGGGAGGGCTACACCTTC
TRBV7-2	14	TRBJ2-7	TRBD2	.	CASSRTSGLYEQYF	TGTGCCAGCAGCCGGACTAGCGGGTTGTACGAGCAGTACTTC
TRBV7-9	14	TRBJ2-7	.	.	CASLQEGLTYEQYF	TGTGCCAGCCTTCAGGAGGGGTTAACCTACGAGCAGTACTTC
TRBV10-3	15	TRBJ2-7	TRBD1	.	CAISRTGDPFYEQYF	TGTGCCATCAGTAGGACAGGGGACCCTTTCTACGAGCAGTACTTC
TRBV19	15	TRBJ1-3	.	.	CASWKIAGVGNTIYF	TGTGCCAGCTGGAAAATTGCGGGGGTCGGAAACACCATATATTTT
TRBV4-1	16	TRBJ2-7	.	few	CASSQAPLANPYEQYF	TGCGCCAGCAGCCAAGCTCCCCTAGCGAATCCCTACGAGCAGTACTTC
TRBV21-1	16	TRBJ2-1	.	.	CASSKGTEFADNEQFF	TGTGCCAGCAGCAAAGGAACAGAGTTCGCCGACAATGAGCAGTTCTTC
TRBV2	15	TRBJ1-3	TRBD1	.	CASSGQGVSGNTIYF	TGTGCCAGCAGTGGACAGGGGGTTTCAGGAAACACCATATATTTT
TRBV9	16	TRBJ2-3	TRBD2	few	CASSRQGLAGGPAQYF	TGTGCCAGCAGCCGCCAGGGACTAGCGGGAGGGCCGGCCCAGTATTTT
TRBV18	15	TRBJ2-1	TRBD1	.	CASSSGTGMYNEQFF	TGTGCCAGCTCCTCCGGGACAGGGATGTACAATGAGCAGTTCTTC
TRBV30	15	TRBJ1-3	.	.	CAWTSRQLSGNTIYF	TGTGCCTGGACCTCTAGACAGCTCTCTGGAAACACCATATATTTT
TRBV6-2/TRBV6-3	15	TRBJ1-6	.	once	CASSLGTQIYSPLHF	TGTGCCAGCAGTCTCGGGACACAGATTTATTCACCCCTCCACTTT
TRBV12-5	15	TRBJ2-3	.	once	CASGTAVAGTDTQYF	TGTGCTAGTGGTACGGCGGTTGCGGGAACAGATACGCAGTATTTT
TRBV3-1/TRBV3-2	16	TRBJ1-5	.	.	CASSPATPREGFGQHF	TGTGCCAGCAGCCCCGCTACACCCCGTGAAGGCTTCGGGCAGCATTTT
TRBV24-1	13	TRBJ1-2	.	.	CATSVGWSPGYTF	TGTGCCACCAGTGTGGGCTGGTCCCCGGGCTACACCTTC